This T cell receptor (beta chain) is from a study of T cell repertoires in cytomegalovirus infection. At the level of the study: In public TCR beta signatures, there were indications of both CMV infection and matching HLA type.

Comment on this clonotype: Its antigen is not known.

V lost 3 bases and J lost 5, with 12 bases in between. The V gene's germline CDR1 is DFQATT and CDR2 SNEGSKA (reference sequence). The length of the CDR3 is 13 residues. Points from the study as a whole: Clonotypes of TCR beta that were HLA-C-restricted and CMV-specific dominated the ex vivo response. The cumulative frequency of public TCR beta families distinguished individuals who carried CMV together with the relevant HLA.

TCRdb itself ran the reads through MiXCR, one entry per CDR3 protein. In the table there are more than 250,000 distinct CDR3 sequences, approximately 25% of which are singletons. The sequenced sample was cultured PBMCs, obtained from culture after CMV antigen stimulation. This sequence was found in a human donor in good health (CMV status not recorded). Some clones in this sample may be carry-over from other donors' samples. This chain joins TRBV20-1 and TRBJ2-3; D is possibly TRBD2 (7 bases). The CDR3 is CSARWRGGDTQYF. CDR3 DNA sequence: TGCAGTGCTAGGTGGAGGGGGGGAGATACGCAGTATTTT.